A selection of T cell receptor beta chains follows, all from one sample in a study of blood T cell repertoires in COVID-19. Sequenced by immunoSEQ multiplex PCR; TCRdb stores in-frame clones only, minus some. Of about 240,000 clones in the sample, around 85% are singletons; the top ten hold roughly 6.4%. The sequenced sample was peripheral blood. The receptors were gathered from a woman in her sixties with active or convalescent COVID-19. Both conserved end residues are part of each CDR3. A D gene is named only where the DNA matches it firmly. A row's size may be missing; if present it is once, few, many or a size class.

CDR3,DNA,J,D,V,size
CASSPTLTSRETQYF,TGTGCCAGCAGCCCTACTCTGACTAGTCGGGAGACCCAGTACTTC,TRBJ2-5,NA,TRBV7-9,NA
CASEDGQENQPQHF,TGTGCCAGTGAGGACGGACAAGAAAATCAGCCCCAGCATTTT,TRBJ1-5,NA,TRBV19,NA
CASRPGHSNTGELFF,TGTGCCAGCAGACCGGGACACTCGAACACCGGGGAGCTGTTTTTT,TRBJ2-2,NA,TRBV6-7,few
CASSIRTGDRAFF,TGTGCCAGCAGCATACGGACAGGGGACAGGGCTTTCTTT,TRBJ1-1,TRBD1,TRBV11-2,NA
CASSRGRGATEAFF,TGTGCCAGCAGCCGTGGCAGGGGGGCAACTGAAGCTTTCTTT,TRBJ1-1,TRBD1,TRBV7-3,NA
CASSLSSGAYEQYF,TGTGCCAGCAGCTTGAGTAGCGGGGCCTACGAGCAGTACTTC,TRBJ2-7,TRBD2,TRBV13,NA
CASSFAGNTEAFF,TGCGCCAGCAGCTTCGCAGGGAACACTGAAGCTTTCTTT,TRBJ1-1,NA,TRBV5-1,NA
CASSQSHSGANVLTF,TGCGCCAGCAGCCAATCACACTCTGGGGCCAACGTCCTGACTTTC,TRBJ2-6,NA,TRBV4-1,NA
CASSISRDQPQHF,TGTGCCAGTAGTATTAGCAGGGATCAGCCCCAGCATTTT,TRBJ1-5,NA,TRBV19,NA
CASSGRGESTDTQYF,TGTGCCAGCAGCGGAAGAGGCGAGAGCACAGATACGCAGTATTTT,TRBJ2-3,NA,TRBV3-1/TRBV3-2,NA
CASSGGGSRNTEAFF,TGTGCCAGCAGCGGGGGGGGCAGTCGGAACACTGAAGCTTTCTTT,TRBJ1-1,NA,TRBV6-5,NA
CASSLAPGGQETQYF,TGTGCCAGCAGCTTGGCCCCAGGGGGTCAAGAGACCCAGTACTTC,TRBJ2-5,TRBD1,TRBV5-6,NA
CASSINRVIGNYGYTF,TGTGCCAGTAGTATTAACAGGGTGATCGGCAACTATGGCTACACCTTC,TRBJ1-2,NA,TRBV19,few
CASSVGTGSLWEQYF,TGTGCCAGCAGCGTAGGGACAGGGTCTTTATGGGAGCAGTACTTC,TRBJ2-7,TRBD1,TRBV9,NA
CAWGDRNTEAFF,TGTGCCTGGGGGGACAGGAACACTGAAGCTTTCTTT,TRBJ1-1,TRBD1,TRBV30,NA
CASSSRGRPEFGYTF,TGTGCCAGCAGTAGTAGGGGGCGGCCTGAATTCGGCTACACCTTC,TRBJ1-2,TRBD1,TRBV6-5,NA
CASSPWDRGYNEQFF,TGCGCCAGCAGCCCGTGGGACAGGGGGTACAATGAGCAGTTCTTC,TRBJ2-1,TRBD1,TRBV4-1,NA
CASSIGQVDNQPQHF,TGTGCCAGTAGTATAGGGCAGGTAGACAATCAGCCCCAGCATTTT,TRBJ1-5,NA,TRBV19,once
CASSIVERAYNEQFF,TGTGCCAGTAGTATTGTCGAGCGGGCCTACAATGAGCAGTTCTTC,TRBJ2-1,NA,TRBV19,NA
CASSIGGPHTMQYF,TGTGCCAGTAGTATTGGCGGGCCCCACACTATGCAGTATTTT,TRBJ2-3,NA,TRBV19,NA
CASRTLDREEETQYF,TGTGCCAGCAGAACATTGGACAGGGAGGAAGAGACCCAGTACTTC,TRBJ2-5,TRBD1,TRBV28,NA
CASSTPGLAGGRETQYF,TGTGCCAGCAGCACGCCGGGACTAGCGGGGGGGAGGGAGACCCAGTACTTC,TRBJ2-5,TRBD2,TRBV5-4,NA
CASSLRGDQPQHF,TGTGCCAGCAGTTTACGGGGTGATCAGCCCCAGCATTTT,TRBJ1-5,NA,TRBV12-3/TRBV12-4,NA
CASSLGPPRNYGYTF,TGTGCCAGCAGCTTGGGCCCCCCCAGGAACTATGGCTACACCTTC,TRBJ1-2,NA,TRBV5-4,NA
CASSKTGASTDTQYF,TGTGCCAGTAGCAAGACAGGGGCCAGCACAGATACGCAGTATTTT,TRBJ2-3,TRBD1,TRBV19,NA
CASSLGPTGWGSPLHF,TGCGCCAGCAGCTTGGGCCCCACAGGGTGGGGATCACCCCTCCACTTT,TRBJ1-6,NA,TRBV5-1,NA
CASATSGNSYEQYF,TGTGCCTCCGCGACTAGCGGGAATTCCTACGAGCAGTACTTC,TRBJ2-7,TRBD2,TRBV6-5,NA
CAIRADSYSPLHF,TGTGCCATCAGAGCGGACAGCTATTCACCCCTCCACTTT,TRBJ1-6,NA,TRBV10-3,NA
CASSLRRVPGNTIYF,TGTGCCAGCAGTTTGAGGAGGGTCCCTGGAAACACCATATATTTT,TRBJ1-3,NA,TRBV6-5,NA
CASSLAILTEGNTIYF,TGTGCCAGCAGCTTAGCCATTCTGACAGAAGGAAACACCATATATTTT,TRBJ1-3,NA,TRBV7-9,few
CASSQEPYSRNLAKNIQYF,TGTGCCAGCAGCCAAGAACCCTACTCGCGGAATCTAGCCAAAAACATTCAGTACTTC,TRBJ2-4,NA,TRBV3-1/TRBV3-2,NA
CASSTGTGKGQPQHF,TGTGCCAGCAGTACCGGGACAGGGAAAGGTCAGCCCCAGCATTTT,TRBJ1-5,TRBD1,TRBV2,NA
CASSRERGGGRSSYNSPLHF,TGTGCCAGCAGCAGAGAGAGGGGAGGCGGCCGAAGCTCCTATAATTCACCCCTCCACTTT,TRBJ1-6,NA,TRBV21-1,NA
CASSQEGWAGGNQPQHF,TGCGCCAGCAGCCAAGAGGGATGGGCCGGGGGCAATCAGCCCCAGCATTTT,TRBJ1-5,NA,TRBV4-1,NA
CASSLRPTDRGAYGYTF,TGTGCCAGCAGCTTAAGGCCCACCGACCGGGGGGCTTATGGCTACACCTTC,TRBJ1-2,NA,TRBV7-3,NA